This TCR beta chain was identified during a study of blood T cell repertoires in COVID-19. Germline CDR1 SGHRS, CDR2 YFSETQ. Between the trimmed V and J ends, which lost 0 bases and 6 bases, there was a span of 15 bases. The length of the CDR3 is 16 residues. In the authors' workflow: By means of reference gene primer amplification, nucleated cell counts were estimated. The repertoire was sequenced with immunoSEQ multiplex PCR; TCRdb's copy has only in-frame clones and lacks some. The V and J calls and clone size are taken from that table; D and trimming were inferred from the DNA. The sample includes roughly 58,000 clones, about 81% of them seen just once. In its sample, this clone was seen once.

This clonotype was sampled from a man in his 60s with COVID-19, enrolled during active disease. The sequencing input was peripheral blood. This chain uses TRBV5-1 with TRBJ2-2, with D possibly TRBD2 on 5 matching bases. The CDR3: CASSLGGSLWPGELFF. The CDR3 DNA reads TGCGCCAGCAGCTTGGGAGGGTCCCTATGGCCCGGGGAGCTGTTTTTT.